This T cell receptor beta chain was sequenced in a study of identical twins. General observations from the study: Beta clonotypes that were abundant in cord blood contained fewer insertions, a pattern absent from memory repertoires.

TCRdb ran MiXCR on the 5' RACE reads and lists one entry per CDR3 protein. The sample carries some 240,000 distinct CDR3 sequences, under 12% recorded once. This clonotype was recorded a few times. Its antigen is unidentified. The CDR3 is 17 residues long. CDR1 is LGHNA, CDR2 YSLEER, per germline. Losses at the gene ends were 1 base for V and 1 base for J; bases not matched to a gene: 5. The TCR sequence derives from a man aged 45-65 years in good health. Input material: memory T cells sorted from blood. The gene calls are TRBV4-3 and TRBJ2-1; 9 nucleotides align to TRBD2. CDR3 amino acids: CASSQVLAGYSYNEQFF. The CDR3 nucleotides are TGCGCCAGCAGCCAAGTTCTAGCGGGATATTCCTACAATGAGCAGTTCTTC.